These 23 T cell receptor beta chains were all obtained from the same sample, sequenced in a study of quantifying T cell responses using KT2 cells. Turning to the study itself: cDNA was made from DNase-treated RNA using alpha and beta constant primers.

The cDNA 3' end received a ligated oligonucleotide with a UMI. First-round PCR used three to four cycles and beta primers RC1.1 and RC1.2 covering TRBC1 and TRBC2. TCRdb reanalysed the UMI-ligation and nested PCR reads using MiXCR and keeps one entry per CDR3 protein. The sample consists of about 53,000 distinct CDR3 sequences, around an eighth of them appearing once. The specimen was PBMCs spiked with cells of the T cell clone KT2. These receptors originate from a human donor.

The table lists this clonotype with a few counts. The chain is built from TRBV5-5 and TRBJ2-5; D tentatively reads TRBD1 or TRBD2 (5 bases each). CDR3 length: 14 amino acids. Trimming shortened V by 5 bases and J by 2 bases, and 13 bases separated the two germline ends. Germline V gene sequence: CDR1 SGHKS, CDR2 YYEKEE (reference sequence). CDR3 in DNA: TGTGCCAGCAGGGGGGTCGCGTCACAAGAGACCCAGTACTTC. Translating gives CASRGVASQETQYF.

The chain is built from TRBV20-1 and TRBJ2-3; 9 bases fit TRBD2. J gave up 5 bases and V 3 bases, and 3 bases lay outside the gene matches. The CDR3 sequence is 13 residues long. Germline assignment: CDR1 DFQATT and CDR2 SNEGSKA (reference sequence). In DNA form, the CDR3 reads TGCAGTGCTAGTGATAGCGGGGGAGATACGCAGTATTTT. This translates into CSASDSGGDTQYF.

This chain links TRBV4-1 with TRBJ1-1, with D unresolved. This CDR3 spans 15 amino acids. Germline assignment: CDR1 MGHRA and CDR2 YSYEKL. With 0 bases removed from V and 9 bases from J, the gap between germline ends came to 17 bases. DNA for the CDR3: TGCGCCAGCAGCCAAGATTGGACCGGTACGTTTAAAGCTTTCTTT. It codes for CASSQDWTGTFKAFF.

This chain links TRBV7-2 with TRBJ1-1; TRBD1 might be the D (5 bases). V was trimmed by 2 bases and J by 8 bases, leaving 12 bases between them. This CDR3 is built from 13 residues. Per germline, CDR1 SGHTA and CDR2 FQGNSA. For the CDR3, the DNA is TGTGCCAGCAGCTTAAGTACAAGGGGCGAAGCTTTCTTT. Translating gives CASSLSTRGEAFF.

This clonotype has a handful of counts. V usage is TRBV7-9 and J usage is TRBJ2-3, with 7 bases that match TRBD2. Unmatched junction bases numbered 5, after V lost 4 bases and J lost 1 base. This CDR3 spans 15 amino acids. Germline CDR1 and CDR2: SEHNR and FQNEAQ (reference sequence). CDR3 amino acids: CASSSWDYRTDTQYF. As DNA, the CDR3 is TGTGCCAGCAGCTCCTGGGACTACCGCACAGATACGCAGTATTTT.

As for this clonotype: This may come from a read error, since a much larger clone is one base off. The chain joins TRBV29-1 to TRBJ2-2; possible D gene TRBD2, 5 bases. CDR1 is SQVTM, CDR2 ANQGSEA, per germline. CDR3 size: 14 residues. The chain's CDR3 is CSATEGLNTGKLFF. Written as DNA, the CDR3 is TGCAGCGCCACTGAAGGTTTGAACACCGGGAAGCTGTTTTTT.

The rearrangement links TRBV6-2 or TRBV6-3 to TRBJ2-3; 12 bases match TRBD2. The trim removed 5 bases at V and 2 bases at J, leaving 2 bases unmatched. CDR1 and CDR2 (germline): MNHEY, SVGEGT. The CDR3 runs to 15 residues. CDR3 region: CASSRTSGITDTQYF. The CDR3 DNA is TGTGCCAGCAGTCGGACTAGCGGGATCACAGATACGCAGTATTTT.

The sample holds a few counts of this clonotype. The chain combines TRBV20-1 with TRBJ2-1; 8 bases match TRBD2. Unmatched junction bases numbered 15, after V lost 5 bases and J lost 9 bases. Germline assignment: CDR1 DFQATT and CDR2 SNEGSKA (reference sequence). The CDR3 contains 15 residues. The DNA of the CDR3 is TGCAGTGCTCCACCGGGACTAGGATATGCCGTTGAGCAGTTCTTC. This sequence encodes CSAPPGLGYAVEQFF.

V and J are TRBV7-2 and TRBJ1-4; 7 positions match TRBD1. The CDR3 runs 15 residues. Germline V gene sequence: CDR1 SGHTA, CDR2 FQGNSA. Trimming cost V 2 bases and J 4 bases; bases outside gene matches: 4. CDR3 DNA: TGTGCCAGCAGCTTATCCGGGACAGTTAATGAAAAACTGTTTTTT. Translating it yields CASSLSGTVNEKLFF. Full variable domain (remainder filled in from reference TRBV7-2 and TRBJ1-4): GAGVSQSPSNKVTEKGKDVELRCDPISGHTALYWYRQSLGQGLEFLIYFQGNSAPDKSGLPSDRFSAERTGGSVSTLTIQRTQQEDSAVYLCASSLSGTVNEKLFFGSGTQLSVL.

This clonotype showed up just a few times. For the CDR3, the DNA is TGTGCCAGCAGTGAAGGCGTATCGACTCTTAGCAATCAGCCCCAGCATTTT. Its protein product is CASSEGVSTLSNQPQHF. The genes are TRBV6-1 and TRBJ1-5; D is undetermined. This CDR3 has 17 residues. V was shortened by 1 base and J by 0 bases, with 13 bases between the two germline ends. Germline CDR1 and CDR2: MNHNS and SASEGT.

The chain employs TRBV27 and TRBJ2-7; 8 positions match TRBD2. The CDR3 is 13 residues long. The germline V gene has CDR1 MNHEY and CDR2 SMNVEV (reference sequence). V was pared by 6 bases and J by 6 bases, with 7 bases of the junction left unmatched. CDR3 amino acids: CASSLAGSAEQYF. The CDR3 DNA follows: TGTGCCAGCAGCTTAGCGGGATCTGCCGAGCAGTACTTC.

CDR3 nucleotide sequence: TGTGCCAGCAGTGAAACCCACACCGGATACGAGCAGTACTTC. Protein sequence: CASSETHTGYEQYF. This sequence joins TRBV6-1 and TRBJ2-7; D remains unclear. Trimming pared 2 bases from V and 4 bases from J, leaving 12 bases between. Germline values: CDR1 MNHNS, CDR2 SASEGT. This CDR3 has 14 amino acids.

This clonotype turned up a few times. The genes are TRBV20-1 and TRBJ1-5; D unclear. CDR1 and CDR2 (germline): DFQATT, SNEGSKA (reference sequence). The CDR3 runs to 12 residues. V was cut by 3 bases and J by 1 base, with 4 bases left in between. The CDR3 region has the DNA TGCAGTGCTAGTGACAGCAATCAGCCCCAGCATTTT. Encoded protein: CSASDSNQPQHF.

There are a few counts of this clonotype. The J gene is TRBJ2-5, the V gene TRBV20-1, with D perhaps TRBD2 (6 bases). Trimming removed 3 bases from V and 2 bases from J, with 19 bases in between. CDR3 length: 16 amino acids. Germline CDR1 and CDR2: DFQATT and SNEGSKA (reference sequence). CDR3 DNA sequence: TGCAGTGCTAGTGGGGGGACTTGGCACCTTCAAGAGACCCAGTACTTC. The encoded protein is CSASGGTWHLQETQYF.

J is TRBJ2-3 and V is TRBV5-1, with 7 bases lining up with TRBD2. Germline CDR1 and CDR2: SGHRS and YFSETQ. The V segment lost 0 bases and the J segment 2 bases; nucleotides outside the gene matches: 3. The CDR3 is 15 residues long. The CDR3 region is CASSLEGRDTDTQYF. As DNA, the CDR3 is TGCGCCAGCAGCTTGGAGGGGAGGGACACAGATACGCAGTATTTT.

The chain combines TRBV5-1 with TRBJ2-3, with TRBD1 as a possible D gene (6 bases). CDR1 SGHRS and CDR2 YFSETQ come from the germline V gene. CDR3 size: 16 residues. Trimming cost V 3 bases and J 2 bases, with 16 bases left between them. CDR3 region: CASSSIGTKATDTQYF. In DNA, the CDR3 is TGCGCCAGCAGCTCTATAGGGACAAAAGCCACAGATACGCAGTATTTT. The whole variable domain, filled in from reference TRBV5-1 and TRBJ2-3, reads KAGVTQTPRYLIKTRGQQVTLSCSPISGHRSVSWYQQTPGQGLQFLFEYFSETQRNKGNFPGRFSGRQFSNSRSEMNVSTLELGDSALYLCASSSIGTKATDTQYFGPGTRLTVL.

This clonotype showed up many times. The CDR3, as DNA: TGCAGTGCTAGGAGGGACACAACTAATGAAAAACTGTTTTTT. Its protein is CSARRDTTNEKLFF. The V gene is TRBV20-1, the J gene TRBJ1-4; D is perhaps TRBD1 (6 bases). Trimming removed 3 bases from V and 0 bases from J, with 8 bases in between. The CDR3 totals 14 residues. Germline loops: CDR1 DFQATT, CDR2 SNEGSKA (reference sequence).

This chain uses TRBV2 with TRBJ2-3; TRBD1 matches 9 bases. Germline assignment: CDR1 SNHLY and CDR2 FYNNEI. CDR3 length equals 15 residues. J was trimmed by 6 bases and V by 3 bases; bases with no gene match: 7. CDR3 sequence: CASSEDRGVTDTQYF. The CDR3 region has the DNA TGTGCCAGCAGTGAGGACAGGGGAGTAACTGATACGCAGTATTTT.

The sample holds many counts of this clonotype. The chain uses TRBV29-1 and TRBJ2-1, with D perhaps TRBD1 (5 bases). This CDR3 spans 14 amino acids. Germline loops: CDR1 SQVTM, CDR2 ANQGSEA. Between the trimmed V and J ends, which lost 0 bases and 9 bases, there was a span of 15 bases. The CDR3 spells CSVEDRRGMGEQFF. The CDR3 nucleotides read TGCAGCGTTGAAGATCGAAGGGGCATGGGTGAGCAGTTCTTC.

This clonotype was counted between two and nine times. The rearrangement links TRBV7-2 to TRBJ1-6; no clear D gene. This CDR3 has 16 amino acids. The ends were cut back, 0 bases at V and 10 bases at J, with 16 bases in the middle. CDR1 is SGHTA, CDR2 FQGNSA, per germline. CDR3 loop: CASSLAHMEPGSPLHF. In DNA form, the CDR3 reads TGTGCCAGCAGCTTAGCGCATATGGAGCCTGGGTCACCCCTCCACTTT.

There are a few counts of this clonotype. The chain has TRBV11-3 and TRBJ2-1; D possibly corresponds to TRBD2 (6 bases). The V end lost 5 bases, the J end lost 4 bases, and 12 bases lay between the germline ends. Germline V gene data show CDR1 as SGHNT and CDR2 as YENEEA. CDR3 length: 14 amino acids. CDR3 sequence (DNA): TGTGCCAGCAGCCCCGGGGCGGGGTACAATGAGCAGTTCTTC. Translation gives CASSPGAGYNEQFF.

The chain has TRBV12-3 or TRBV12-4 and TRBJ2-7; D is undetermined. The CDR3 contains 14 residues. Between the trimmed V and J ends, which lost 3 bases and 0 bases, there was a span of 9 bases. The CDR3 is CASSFAGYSYEQYF. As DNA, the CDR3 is TGTGCCAGCAGTTTTGCAGGCTACTCCTACGAGCAGTACTTC.

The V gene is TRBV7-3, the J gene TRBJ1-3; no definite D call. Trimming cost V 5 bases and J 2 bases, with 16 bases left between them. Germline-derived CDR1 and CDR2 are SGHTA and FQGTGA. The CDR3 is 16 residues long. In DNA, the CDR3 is TGTGCCAGCAGCCCACATTACAAGTCTACTGGAAACACCATATATTTT. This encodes CASSPHYKSTGNTIYF.